The sequence of this T cell receptor beta chain was determined in a study of blood T cells in healthy people across ages. Between the trimmed V and J ends, which lost 3 bases and 8 bases, there was a span of 13 bases. The CDR3 is 14 amino acids. The V gene's germline CDR1 is KGHSH and CDR2 LQKENI. Study findings and constraints: Diversity of TCR beta per million T cells declined in a roughly linear way with age.

Investigators took about 10 milliliters of peripheral blood from every donor. No fewer than 6 micrograms of total RNA were isolated from every sample. This clonotype was seen many times. Its antigen is currently unknown. Combining a sample-barcoded 5' primer with a J-beta primer mix, a second PCR ran for 7 to 11 cycles. Every cDNA molecule carried a tag from a template-switch adaptor bearing 12 random nucleotides. TCRdb independently ran MiXCR on the 5' RACE reads; one entry per CDR3 protein. The table lists hundreds of thousands of distinct CDR3 sequences, around 28% of them singletons. This sequence joins TRBV18 and TRBJ1-4, with a weak D call TRBD1 (5 bases). Sequences were obtained from blood. This sequence was found in a woman of 80 years or more in good health. The CDR3 bases are TGTGCCAGCTCACCGGGGCCGAACGGGGAAAAACTGTTTTTT. It encodes CASSPGPNGEKLFF.